This is a list of T cell receptor beta chains from one sample in a study of shared clonotypes between healthy human individuals. The assay was immunoSEQ multiplex PCR, and TCRdb's table has in-frame clones only and misses some. This sample carries some 1.1 million clones, 70% to 85% of them seen once, and the ten largest clones take 0.89%. Sequencing was performed on memory CD4+ T cells from PBMCs. These receptors all stem from a man younger than 35 in good health. Some clones in this sample may be carry-over from other donors' samples. Both conserved end residues are part of each CDR3. The D gene is left open where the match is weak. Where a row states a size, it is once, few, many or the class of an expanded clone; other rows omit it.

size	D	J	V	DNA	CDR3
many	NA	TRBJ2-7	TRBV28	TGTGCCAGCAGTTTTCTGGGCAACTCCTACGAGCAGTACTTC	CASSFLGNSYEQYF
NA	NA	TRBJ2-3	TRBV5-1	TGCGCCAGCAGCCACGGCGTGACAGTCCACCGCATCACAGATACGCAGTATTTT	CASSHGVTVHRITDTQYF
NA	TRBD2	TRBJ2-5	TRBV2	TGTGCCAGCAGACCCGGGACTACGTTGGAGACCCAGTACTTC	CASRPGTTLETQYF
once	NA	TRBJ2-3	TRBV5-1	TGCGCCAGCAGTATTTGGACCCCACTCACAGATACGCAGTATTTT	CASSIWTPLTDTQYF
NA	NA	TRBJ2-7	TRBV5-5	TGTGCCAGCAGCTTGGAGGGGGTTGCCCTTCGGGAGCAGTACTTC	CASSLEGVALREQYF
NA	NA	TRBJ2-1	TRBV18	TGTGCCAGCTCACGACAGGGACTCGCAAACAATGAGCAGTTCTTC	CASSRQGLANNEQFF
NA	NA	TRBJ2-3	TRBV5-5	TGTGCCAGCAGCCCCCGGAGTCCGGGGGACGGCACAGATACGCAGTATTTT	CASSPRSPGDGTDTQYF
NA	NA	TRBJ2-7	TRBV30	TGTGCCTGGAACGAGTACAGCTACGAGCAGTACTTC	CAWNEYSYEQYF
NA	NA	TRBJ2-5	TRBV5-1	TGCGCCAGCAGCTTGGCTGGAGCGGCCCAAGAGACCCAGTACTTC	CASSLAGAAQETQYF
NA	NA	TRBJ2-3	TRBV5-4	TGTGCCAGCAGCCCGGGATGGAGCACAGATACGCAGTATTTT	CASSPGWSTDTQYF
once	TRBD2	TRBJ2-1	TRBV6-5	TGTGCCAGCAGGCAGAGCGGGAGCCCTTACAATGAGCAGTTCTTC	CASRQSGSPYNEQFF
NA	NA	TRBJ2-5	TRBV14	TGTGCCAGCAGCCGTACAGGATACCAAGAGACCCAGTACTTC	CASSRTGYQETQYF
many	TRBD1	TRBJ2-6	TRBV30	TGTGCCTGGGGGACAGACCTCTCTGGGGCCAACGTCCTGACTTTC	CAWGTDLSGANVLTF
NA	NA	TRBJ1-4	TRBV19	TGTGCCAGTAGTAGGCCCCGTTTGGAAAAACTGTTTTTT	CASSRPRLEKLFF
NA	NA	TRBJ1-3	TRBV7-2	TGTGCCAGCAGTCGGTCAGGGCCCGGAAACACCATATATTTT	CASSRSGPGNTIYF
NA	NA	TRBJ1-4	TRBV28	TGTGCCAGCGACCCCGGCCGGGGGAGTAATGAAAAACTGTTTTTT	CASDPGRGSNEKLFF
NA	NA	TRBJ2-6	TRBV30	TGTGCCTGGAGTCCTGGACGGCTCTCTGGGGCCAACGTCCTGACTTTC	CAWSPGRLSGANVLTF
NA	TRBD1	TRBJ2-6	TRBV7-2	TGTGCCAGCAGCGCGCCGGGACAGGTGCCCGGGGCCAACGTCCTGACTTTC	CASSAPGQVPGANVLTF
NA	NA	TRBJ2-1	TRBV5-6	TGTGCCAGCAGCAACGAAGGACAGAATGAGCAGTTCTTC	CASSNEGQNEQFF
once	NA	TRBJ2-3	TRBV18	TGTGCCAGCTCACCTGGCGGGACTAGCACAGATACGCAGTATTTT	CASSPGGTSTDTQYF
NA	NA	TRBJ1-1	TRBV7-3	TGTGCCAGCAGCTTAAGAGGTGGTTCTAGGGACACTGAAGCTTTCTTT	CASSLRGGSRDTEAFF
few	TRBD1	TRBJ1-4	TRBV7-9	TGTGCCAGCAGCCTCGACCAGGGGGGTAAACTGTTTTTT	CASSLDQGGKLFF
few	TRBD1	TRBJ1-5	TRBV30	TGTGCCTGGAGTGAGTTGACAGGGGGCGGATATCAGCCCCAGCATTTT	CAWSELTGGGYQPQHF
NA	NA	TRBJ2-7	TRBV18	TGTGCCAGCTCACCACCGTGGGGCTCCTACGAGCAGTACTTC	CASSPPWGSYEQYF
NA	NA	TRBJ1-3	TRBV7-2	TGTGCCAGCAGCTTCACAGGGGGAAACACCATATATTTT	CASSFTGGNTIYF
few	NA	TRBJ2-7	TRBV27	TGTGCCAGCAGTTCTCGGCGAGACGGTACCTACGAGCAGTACTTC	CASSSRRDGTYEQYF
NA	TRBD1	TRBJ2-5	TRBV11-2	TGTGCCAGCAGCGCCCTGACAGGGAAGTACCAAGAGACCCAGTACTTC	CASSALTGKYQETQYF
NA	NA	TRBJ2-5	TRBV18	TGTGCCAGCTCACCACTAGCGGCCCAAGAGACCCAGTACTTC	CASSPLAAQETQYF
NA	NA	TRBJ1-1	TRBV18	TGTGCCAGCTCTCGTACTGTGAACACTGAAGCTTTCTTT	CASSRTVNTEAFF
few	TRBD2	TRBJ2-3	TRBV28	TGTGCCAGCAGTTTTGTGACTAGCGGGGCCCCCCGATCGGATACGCAGTATTTT	CASSFVTSGAPRSDTQYF
NA	TRBD2	TRBJ2-1	TRBV11-2	TGTGCCAGCAGCGGACTAGGGGTGGCTAGCGGCAATGAGCAGTTCTTC	CASSGLGVASGNEQFF
NA	TRBD2	TRBJ2-7	TRBV5-4	TGTGCCAGCAGCCCTAACGGGGGACTAGCGGGAGTATACGAGCAGTACTTC	CASSPNGGLAGVYEQYF
NA	NA	TRBJ2-7	TRBV27	TGTGCCAGCAGCCGGAGTTTCTCCTACGAGCAGTACTTC	CASSRSFSYEQYF
NA	TRBD2	TRBJ2-7	TRBV5-8	TGTGCCAGCAGCTTGGTGCGGGGGAGCTCCTACGAGCAGTACTTC	CASSLVRGSSYEQYF
NA	TRBD2	TRBJ2-3	TRBV28	TGTGCCAGCAGTTCAGGACTAGCGGGAGCGACAGATACGCAGTATTTT	CASSSGLAGATDTQYF
NA	NA	TRBJ1-1	TRBV6-6	TGTGCCAGCAGTTATTCTTTGCAGCCGAGGAGCACTGAAGCTTTCTTT	CASSYSLQPRSTEAFF
few	NA	TRBJ2-1	TRBV9	TGTGCCAGCAGCGTCGCGGGGCTCCAAGGCAATGAGCAGTTCTTC	CASSVAGLQGNEQFF
NA	TRBD2	TRBJ2-7	TRBV7-6	TGTGCCAGCACCATGGGACTAGCGGGAGCCCCGGGTGAGCAGTACTTC	CASTMGLAGAPGEQYF
NA	NA	TRBJ2-1	TRBV5-6	TGTGCCAGCAGCTTGGAGGCAGGGAATGAGCAGTTCTTC	CASSLEAGNEQFF
few	NA	TRBJ2-1	TRBV6-6	TGTGCCAGCGGCCCTTACAATGAGCAGTTCTTC	CASGPYNEQFF
NA	TRBD1	TRBJ1-3	TRBV7-3	TGTGCCAGCAGCCCTAACAGGGGTGGCCCAACCATATATTTT	CASSPNRGGPTIYF
once	NA	TRBJ2-3	TRBV2	TGTGCCAGCCAACGGGGCGGATCTAGCACAGATACGCAGTATTTT	CASQRGGSSTDTQYF
NA	TRBD1	TRBJ1-2	TRBV7-6	TGTGCCAGCAGCTTTCGGCAGGGGGGCATCGACTATGGCTACACCTTC	CASSFRQGGIDYGYTF
NA	NA	TRBJ2-7	TRBV14	TGTGCCAGCAGCCGGTTACAGGGTTCTCGGGGGGAGCAGTACTTC	CASSRLQGSRGEQYF
NA	TRBD2	TRBJ2-1	TRBV19	TGTGCCAGTAGTACCACCGCGGGGGATGATGAGCAGTTCTTC	CASSTTAGDDEQFF
NA	NA	TRBJ1-5	TRBV27	TGTGCCAGCAGTGCGACAGTTGGTCTTCAGCCCCAGCATTTT	CASSATVGLQPQHF
NA	NA	TRBJ2-7	TRBV2	TGTGCCAGCAGTAACACAGGGATCATCTACGAGCAGTACTTC	CASSNTGIIYEQYF
NA	NA	TRBJ2-1	TRBV9	TGTGCCAGCAGCGGGAGCGGGCACTCCTACAATGAGCAGTTCTTC	CASSGSGHSYNEQFF
NA	NA	TRBJ1-1	TRBV2	TGTGCCAGCAGCCTACTCGGACAGTCGAACACTGAAGCTTTCTTT	CASSLLGQSNTEAFF
NA	TRBD2	TRBJ2-7	TRBV10-3	TGTGCCATCGGGAGGGGCGGGAGATACGAGCAGTACTTC	CAIGRGGRYEQYF
NA	NA	TRBJ1-2	TRBV4-1	TGCGCCAGCAGCCAAGATGGGGACAACCCCTATGGCTACACCTTC	CASSQDGDNPYGYTF
NA	NA	TRBJ1-3	TRBV21-1	TGTGCCAGCAAACAGGGGGGTTCTGGAAACACCATATATTTT	CASKQGGSGNTIYF
NA	NA	TRBJ2-7	TRBV28	TGTGCCACCCTGGGCGGGGATAGGGCCGAGCAGTACTTC	CATLGGDRAEQYF
NA	TRBD1	TRBJ2-7	TRBV5-1	TGCGCCAGCCTCCTGTATAGGGGGCATTCCTACGAGCAGTACTTC	CASLLYRGHSYEQYF
NA	TRBD1	TRBJ2-3	TRBV6-1	TGTGCCAGCATTAGACAGGGTTCAGATACGCAGTATTTT	CASIRQGSDTQYF
NA	NA	TRBJ2-5	TRBV2	TGTGCCAGCAGTGTTCGAGAGACCCAGTACTTC	CASSVRETQYF
NA	NA	TRBJ1-2	TRBV20-1	TGCAGGGCTTTTGGCCCTTATGGCTACACCTTC	CRAFGPYGYTF
NA	NA	TRBJ1-5	TRBV23-1	TGCGCCAGCAGTACTGTCGGTCAGCCCCAGCATTTT	CASSTVGQPQHF
NA	NA	TRBJ1-1	TRBV28	TGTGCCAGCAGTTTACGGCAGGGAAGGAGCACTGAAGCTTTCTTT	CASSLRQGRSTEAFF
NA	TRBD2	TRBJ2-1	TRBV18	TGTGCCAGCTCACCCAGACTAGCCAGGGACAATGAGCAGTTCTTC	CASSPRLARDNEQFF